A selection of T cell receptor beta chains follows, all from one sample in a study of spatial heterogeneity in lung cancer. TCRdb re-analysed the 5' RACE reads in MiXCR, keeping a single row per CDR3 protein. The table has about 23,000 distinct CDR3 sequences, about 4.3% seen once. Source: PBMCs, taken at surgery. These receptors were collected from a male donor with early-stage non-small cell lung cancer. Both conserved end residues are part of each CDR3. The order of the fields is J gene, D gene, clone size, CDR3 length, V gene, CDR3 DNA, CDR3 protein. The D gene is left open where the match is weak. Only some rows state a clone size, as once, few, many or a class for expanded clones.

J gene: TRBJ1-2
D gene: NA
clone size: many
CDR3 length: 12
V gene: TRBV29-1
CDR3 DNA: TGCAGCGTCGAACCCCCTGGCTATGGCTACACCTTC
CDR3 protein: CSVEPPGYGYTF

J gene: TRBJ2-1
D gene: NA
clone size: many
CDR3 length: 13
V gene: TRBV7-3
CDR3 DNA: TGTGCCAGCAGCTCTCAGGCCCCCAATGAGCAGTTCTTC
CDR3 protein: CASSSQAPNEQFF

J gene: TRBJ2-7
D gene: TRBD2
clone size: many
CDR3 length: 15
V gene: TRBV28
CDR3 DNA: TGTGCCAGCAGTTCCGGGACTAGCGGGGGATACGAGCAGTACTTC
CDR3 protein: CASSSGTSGGYEQYF

J gene: TRBJ2-7
D gene: NA
clone size: many
CDR3 length: 14
V gene: TRBV19
CDR3 DNA: TGTGCCAGTACGGGAACCGGGACTCTGAACGAGCAGTACTTC
CDR3 protein: CASTGTGTLNEQYF

J gene: TRBJ2-7
D gene: TRBD2
clone size: medium-sized
CDR3 length: 14
V gene: TRBV7-9
CDR3 DNA: TGTGCCAGCAGCCGGAATAGCGGGGGATACGAGCAGTACTTC
CDR3 protein: CASSRNSGGYEQYF

J gene: TRBJ2-7
D gene: NA
clone size: few
CDR3 length: 21
V gene: TRBV6-1
CDR3 DNA: TGTGCCAGCAGTGAAACGTGGTTGGGCCTAGGAGTTGTGGCGGTACCCTACGAGCAGTACTTC
CDR3 protein: CASSETWLGLGVVAVPYEQYF

J gene: TRBJ2-7
D gene: NA
clone size: many
CDR3 length: 15
V gene: TRBV4-1
CDR3 DNA: TGCGCCAGCAGCCACCTCCGGGACGGTGAATACGAGCAGTACTTC
CDR3 protein: CASSHLRDGEYEQYF

J gene: TRBJ2-5
D gene: TRBD2
clone size: many
CDR3 length: 14
V gene: TRBV18
CDR3 DNA: TGTGCCAGCTCACCCAGCGGGGGGCAAGAGACCCAGTACTTC
CDR3 protein: CASSPSGGQETQYF

J gene: TRBJ2-1
D gene: TRBD2
clone size: many
CDR3 length: 16
V gene: TRBV27
CDR3 DNA: TGTGCCAGCAGTTTGGGGTCTAGCGGCTCCTACAATGAGCAGTTCTTC
CDR3 protein: CASSLGSSGSYNEQFF

J gene: TRBJ1-1
D gene: NA
clone size: many
CDR3 length: 11
V gene: TRBV6-6
CDR3 DNA: TGTGCCAGCAGTCAGGGAGTAGAGGCTTTCTTT
CDR3 protein: CASSQGVEAFF

J gene: TRBJ1-5
D gene: NA
clone size: many
CDR3 length: 13
V gene: TRBV7-2
CDR3 DNA: TGTGCCAGCAGCTTGAATAGCAATCAGCCCCAGCATTTT
CDR3 protein: CASSLNSNQPQHF

J gene: TRBJ2-2
D gene: NA
clone size: many
CDR3 length: 14
V gene: TRBV20-1
CDR3 DNA: TGCAGTGCTACCGGGACAATGAACACCGGGGAGCTGTTTTTT
CDR3 protein: CSATGTMNTGELFF

J gene: TRBJ2-3
D gene: NA
clone size: many
CDR3 length: 15
V gene: TRBV7-3
CDR3 DNA: TGTGCCAGCAGCTTTGCACCGGGGACCGGGGATACGCAGTATTTT
CDR3 protein: CASSFAPGTGDTQYF

J gene: TRBJ2-3
D gene: TRBD2
clone size: many
CDR3 length: 16
V gene: TRBV7-3
CDR3 DNA: TGTGCCAGCAGCTTAGAGAGGACTAGCCGGGGGGATACGCAGTATTTT
CDR3 protein: CASSLERTSRGDTQYF

J gene: TRBJ2-3
D gene: TRBD2
clone size: many
CDR3 length: 18
V gene: TRBV15
CDR3 DNA: TGTGCCACCAGCGGCCGAATAGAGGGACTAGCGAGCACAGATACGCAGTATTTT
CDR3 protein: CATSGRIEGLASTDTQYF

J gene: TRBJ2-1
D gene: NA
clone size: few
CDR3 length: 11
V gene: TRBV30
CDR3 DNA: TGTGCCTGGGATTCCTACAATGAGCAGTTCTTC
CDR3 protein: CAWDSYNEQFF

J gene: TRBJ1-5
D gene: NA
clone size: many
CDR3 length: 15
V gene: TRBV6-2/TRBV6-3
CDR3 DNA: TGTGCCAGCAGTTTCACGGGGGTTGGCAATCAGCCCCAGCATTTT
CDR3 protein: CASSFTGVGNQPQHF

J gene: TRBJ2-2
D gene: NA
clone size: medium-sized
CDR3 length: 14
V gene: TRBV12-3/TRBV12-4
CDR3 DNA: TGTGCCAGCAGTTTGCTAGCGTCGACCGGGGAGCTGTTTTTT
CDR3 protein: CASSLLASTGELFF

J gene: TRBJ1-1
D gene: NA
clone size: many
CDR3 length: 13
V gene: TRBV12-3/TRBV12-4
CDR3 DNA: TGTGCCAGCAGTTTAGGACAGGTCACTGAAGCTTTCTTT
CDR3 protein: CASSLGQVTEAFF

J gene: TRBJ2-1
D gene: NA
clone size: many
CDR3 length: 14
V gene: TRBV11-2
CDR3 DNA: TGTGCCAGCAGCGTCGGACGTCTTAACAATGAGCAGTTCTTC
CDR3 protein: CASSVGRLNNEQFF

J gene: TRBJ1-5
D gene: NA
clone size: many
CDR3 length: 15
V gene: TRBV7-2
CDR3 DNA: TGTGCCAGCAGCTTAGAGGGGACACAGAATCAGCCCCAGCATTTT
CDR3 protein: CASSLEGTQNQPQHF

J gene: TRBJ1-2
D gene: NA
clone size: many
CDR3 length: 14
V gene: TRBV2
CDR3 DNA: TGTGCCAGCAGTATCGGACGGGCTAACTATGGCTACACCTTC
CDR3 protein: CASSIGRANYGYTF

J gene: TRBJ2-7
D gene: NA
clone size: NA
CDR3 length: 13
V gene: TRBV28
CDR3 DNA: TGTGCCAGCAGTGAACAACAGGTACGCGAGCAGTACTTC
CDR3 protein: CASSEQQVREQYF

J gene: TRBJ1-5
D gene: NA
clone size: many
CDR3 length: 13
V gene: TRBV2
CDR3 DNA: TGTGCCAGTTTAAGGGACAGCAATCAGCCCCAGCATTTT
CDR3 protein: CASLRDSNQPQHF

J gene: TRBJ2-2
D gene: TRBD1
clone size: NA
CDR3 length: 15
V gene: TRBV15
CDR3 DNA: TGTGCCACCAGCAGTAGACAGGGCCACACCGGGGAGCTGTTTTTT
CDR3 protein: CATSSRQGHTGELFF

J gene: TRBJ2-7
D gene: NA
clone size: many
CDR3 length: 14
V gene: TRBV6-2/TRBV6-3
CDR3 DNA: TGTGCCAGCAGCCGAACGGTGGGCTCCTACGAGCAGTACTTC
CDR3 protein: CASSRTVGSYEQYF

J gene: TRBJ2-7
D gene: NA
clone size: NA
CDR3 length: 13
V gene: TRBV30
CDR3 DNA: TGTGCCTGGAGGGACCCCAACACCTACGAGCAGTACTTC
CDR3 protein: CAWRDPNTYEQYF

J gene: TRBJ2-1
D gene: TRBD2
clone size: many
CDR3 length: 17
V gene: TRBV5-1
CDR3 DNA: TGCGCCAGCAGTCAGCGGACTAGCGGGAGAAGGTACAATGAGCAGTTCTTC
CDR3 protein: CASSQRTSGRRYNEQFF

J gene: TRBJ1-1
D gene: NA
clone size: many
CDR3 length: 14
V gene: TRBV5-4
CDR3 DNA: TGTGCCAGCAGCTTGGTGCCTTTGGAGGGTGAAGCTTTCTTT
CDR3 protein: CASSLVPLEGEAFF

J gene: TRBJ2-3
D gene: NA
clone size: few
CDR3 length: 16
V gene: TRBV4-3
CDR3 DNA: TGCGCCAGCAGCCAGAATCCGGGAACTAACACAGATATGCAGTATTTT
CDR3 protein: CASSQNPGTNTDMQYF

J gene: TRBJ2-7
D gene: TRBD1
clone size: many
CDR3 length: 15
V gene: TRBV28
CDR3 DNA: TGTGCCAGCATCGACGGACAGGGAGGAGGCTACGAGCAGTACTTC
CDR3 protein: CASIDGQGGGYEQYF

J gene: TRBJ2-7
D gene: NA
clone size: many
CDR3 length: 13
V gene: TRBV20-1
CDR3 DNA: TGCAGTGCTCCCTGGCAGGGGGGTAAGGTGCAGTACTTC
CDR3 protein: CSAPWQGGKVQYF

J gene: TRBJ2-6
D gene: TRBD1
clone size: many
CDR3 length: 16
V gene: TRBV5-1
CDR3 DNA: TGCGCCAGCACCGCCCGGACAGGGACTGGGGCCAACGTCCTGACTTTC
CDR3 protein: CASTARTGTGANVLTF